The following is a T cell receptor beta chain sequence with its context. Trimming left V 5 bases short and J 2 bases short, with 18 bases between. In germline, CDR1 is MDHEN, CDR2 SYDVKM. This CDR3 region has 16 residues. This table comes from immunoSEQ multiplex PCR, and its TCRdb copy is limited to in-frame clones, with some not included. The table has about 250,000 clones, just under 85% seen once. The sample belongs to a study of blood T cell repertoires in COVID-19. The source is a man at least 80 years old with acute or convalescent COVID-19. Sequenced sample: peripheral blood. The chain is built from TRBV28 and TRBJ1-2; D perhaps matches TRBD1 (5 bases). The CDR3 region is CASSPLGQGQNYGYTF. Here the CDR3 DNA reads TGTGCCAGCAGTCCCCTCGGGCAGGGCCAGAACTATGGCTACACCTTC.